The clone carrying this TCR beta chain came up many times. Its specificity is not known. The T cells used for sorted libraries numbered 950,000 to 1,000,000, either CD4+ or CD8+. These data are taken from a study of neurological immune-mediated disorders. Study results and limitations: None of the CDR3 amino acid sequences of expanded clones recurred across subjects, suggesting private repertoires in all groups.

Each TCR transcript was tagged with a 10-nucleotide random UMI during 5'RACE. TCRdb used MiXCR to reprocess the 5' RACE reads, holding one entry per CDR3 protein. The sample carries fewer than 45,000 distinct CDR3 sequences, just under 6.5% recorded once. The CDR3 runs to 18 residues. V trimming: 0 bases; J trimming: 2 bases; junction bases outside the gene matches: 7. CDR1 LGHNA and CDR2 YSLEER come from the germline V gene. Sample: CD4+ T cells from blood. The sequence came from a woman aged 40 to 50 in good health. The chain combines TRBV4-3 with TRBJ2-7; 13 nucleotides agree with TRBD2. The CDR3 sequence is CASSQDVGGLAGPYEQYF. As DNA, the CDR3 is TGCGCCAGCAGCCAAGATGTAGGGGGACTAGCGGGGCCCTACGAGCAGTACTTC.